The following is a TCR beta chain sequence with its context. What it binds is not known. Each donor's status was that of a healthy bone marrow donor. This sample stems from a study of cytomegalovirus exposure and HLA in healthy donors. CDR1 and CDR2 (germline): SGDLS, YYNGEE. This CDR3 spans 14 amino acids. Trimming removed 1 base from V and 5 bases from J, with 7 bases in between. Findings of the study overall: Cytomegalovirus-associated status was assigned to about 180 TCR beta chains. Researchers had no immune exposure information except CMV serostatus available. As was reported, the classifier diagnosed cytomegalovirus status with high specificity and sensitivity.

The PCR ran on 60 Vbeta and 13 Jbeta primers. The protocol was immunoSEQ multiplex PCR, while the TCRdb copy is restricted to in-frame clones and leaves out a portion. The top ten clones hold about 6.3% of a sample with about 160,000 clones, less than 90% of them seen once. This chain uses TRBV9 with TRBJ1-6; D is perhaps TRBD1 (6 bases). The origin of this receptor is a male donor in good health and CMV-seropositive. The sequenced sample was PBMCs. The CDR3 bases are TGTGCCAGCAGCGTAACAGGGAATAATTCACCCCTCCACTTT. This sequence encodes CASSVTGNNSPLHF.